The rows below give T cell receptor beta chains drawn from one sample of a study of Ad26.COV2.S vaccination and SARS-CoV-2 variants. Method: immunoSEQ multiplex PCR; TCRdb's copy keeps in-frame clones and lacks some. The data contain hundreds of thousands of clones, roughly 87% of them singletons. This specimen was peripheral blood, taken in a trial of Ad26.COV2.S vaccine versus placebo. All receptors derive from a person between 18 and 60 years old who received the Ad26.COV2.S COVID-19 vaccine or a placebo. The CDR3 runs from the conserved cysteine through the conserved F or W. The order of the fields is clone size, D gene, J gene, V gene, CDR3 DNA, CDR3 protein. The D gene is left open where the match is weak. Clone size is not always given. Where it is, it says once, few, many or a class for expanded clones.

>-|-|TRBJ2-2|TRBV11-2
TGTGCCAGCAGCTTATCCCCCGGGGAGCTGTTTTTT
CASSLSPGELFF
>-|-|TRBJ2-1|TRBV7-3
TGTGCCAGCAGCCCCCGTTCCTACAATGAGCAGTTCTTC
CASSPRSYNEQFF
>once|-|TRBJ1-1|TRBV6-5
TGTGCCAGCAGTTACGGGAAGGGACTCCCTGAAGCTTTCTTT
CASSYGKGLPEAFF
>-|-|TRBJ1-3|TRBV27
TGTGCCAGCAGTTCCTCCTCTGGAAACACCATATATTTT
CASSSSSGNTIYF
>-|-|TRBJ2-2|TRBV7-8
TGTGCCAGCAGCTTAGATCGGGTGGCAGACCCCTTTTACACCGGGGAGCTGTTTTTT
CASSLDRVADPFYTGELFF
>-|-|TRBJ2-3|TRBV6-5
TGTGCCAGCAGTTATTTACAGGGTAGCACAGATACGCAGTATTTT
CASSYLQGSTDTQYF
>-|-|TRBJ1-3|TRBV7-8
TGTGCCAGCAGCTTAGTTGGGAGCCTCTACTCTGGAAACACCATATATTTT
CASSLVGSLYSGNTIYF
>-|-|TRBJ2-7|TRBV12-3/TRBV12-4
TGTGCCAGCACCGCCACTAGTTCCCACGAGCAGTACTTC
CASTATSSHEQYF
>once|TRBD1|TRBJ1-6|TRBV5-1
TGCGCCAGCAGCCCGGAAAGGACAGGGGGCAATTCACCCCTCCACTTT
CASSPERTGGNSPLHF
>-|-|TRBJ1-4|TRBV9
TGTGCCAGCAGCCTCGGGGGGCTCGATGAAAAACTGTTTTTT
CASSLGGLDEKLFF
>-|-|TRBJ1-3|TRBV7-6
TGTGCCAGCAGCGTCGGGAGGGACCTTCGAAACACCATATATTTT
CASSVGRDLRNTIYF
>-|TRBD1|TRBJ1-2|TRBV7-2
TGTGCCAGCAGCTTAGGGGACAGCTCGGTGGGTGGCTACACCTTC
CASSLGDSSVGGYTF
>-|-|TRBJ1-1|TRBV6-6
TGTGCCAGCAGGATACAGGGAGGGGACACTGAAGCTTTCTTT
CASRIQGGDTEAFF
>-|-|TRBJ2-7|TRBV7-6
TGTGCCAGCAGCGCGGGACAATCCTACGAGCAGTACTTC
CASSAGQSYEQYF
>-|-|TRBJ2-5|TRBV12-3/TRBV12-4
TGTGCCAGCAGGGACTGGCGAGAGACCCAGTACTTC
CASRDWRETQYF
>-|-|TRBJ1-1|TRBV28
TGTGCCAGCAGTTGGGCGAACACTGAAGCTTTCTTT
CASSWANTEAFF
>-|TRBD1|TRBJ1-6|TRBV6-1
TGTGCCAGCAGTGAAGAGGACAGGACTAATTCACCCCTCCACTTT
CASSEEDRTNSPLHF
>-|TRBD1|TRBJ1-6|TRBV7-9
TGTGCCAGCAGCCAGGGACAGGGCGGCTCCTATAATTCACCCCTCCACTTT
CASSQGQGGSYNSPLHF
>-|-|TRBJ1-2|TRBV7-2
TGTGCCAGCAGCGCGAGGACCACGGAAGGCTACACCTTC
CASSARTTEGYTF
>-|TRBD1|TRBJ2-2|TRBV2
TGTGCCAGCACCAAACAGGGGTTAACCGGGGAGCTGTTTTTT
CASTKQGLTGELFF
>-|-|TRBJ1-6|TRBV18
TGTGCCAGCTCCCGAGACTCCTATAATTCACCCCTCCACTTT
CASSRDSYNSPLHF
>few|-|TRBJ2-7|TRBV11-2
TGTGCCAGCAGCTTAGAGGTCGCGTATAGCTCCTACGAGCAGTACTTC
CASSLEVAYSSYEQYF
>-|-|TRBJ2-1|TRBV4-1
TGCGCCAGCAGCTACGGCAGGGGGGGTAACAATGAGCAGTTCTTC
CASSYGRGGNNEQFF
>-|-|TRBJ1-6|TRBV5-1
TGCGCCAGCAGCTTGGCACAGCCTTATAATTCACCCCTCCACTTT
CASSLAQPYNSPLHF
>-|-|TRBJ1-5|TRBV3-1/TRBV3-2
TGTGCCAGCAGCCAAGATTCAGCCAGGGAACAGCCCCAGCATTTT
CASSQDSAREQPQHF
>-|-|TRBJ1-1|TRBV7-3
TGTGCCAGCAGAGGGGAAATGAGAACTGAAGCTTTCTTT
CASRGEMRTEAFF
>-|-|TRBJ1-5|TRBV6-2/TRBV6-3
TGTGCCAGCAGTTATGACGAGGAGCTCAATCAGCCCCAGCATTTT
CASSYDEELNQPQHF
>-|-|TRBJ2-7|TRBV6-1
TGTGCCAGCAGTGGCCCCGGGACAAAGAATACCTACGAGCAGTACTTC
CASSGPGTKNTYEQYF
>once|-|TRBJ1-1|TRBV20-1
TGCAGTGCTAGTTGGGGGATGAACACTGAAGCTTTCTTT
CSASWGMNTEAFF
>once|-|TRBJ2-5|TRBV7-8
TGTGCCAGCAGCTTAGCTCGGATGGGACAAACGGTGGAGACCCAGTACTTC
CASSLARMGQTVETQYF
>-|-|TRBJ2-7|TRBV5-5
TGTGCCAGCAGCTCGACAGGTAGGAACTCCGAGCAGTACTTC
CASSSTGRNSEQYF
>-|-|TRBJ2-3|TRBV7-8
TGTGCCAGCAGCTCCTCAATGGCGCAGTATTTT
CASSSSMAQYF
>-|-|TRBJ1-1|TRBV5-1
TGCGCCAGCAGCGTTACCCTAGACAGGCTTGAAGCTTTCTTT
CASSVTLDRLEAFF
>-|-|TRBJ1-5|TRBV5-4
TGTGCCAGCAGCCCCGGAGTTGATAGCAATCAGCCCCAGCATTTT
CASSPGVDSNQPQHF
>-|-|TRBJ2-1|TRBV6-6
TGTGCCAGCAGTTATGCAGGGAGTAATGAGCAGTTCTTC
CASSYAGSNEQFF
>-|-|TRBJ2-6|TRBV27
TGTGCCAGCATGGTTCGTGGGGCCAACGTCCTGACTTTC
CASMVRGANVLTF
>once|-|TRBJ1-3|TRBV5-8
TGTGCCAGCAACTTTGGACAACGCTCTGGAAACACCATATATTTT
CASNFGQRSGNTIYF
>-|-|TRBJ2-1|TRBV7-3
TGTGCCAGCAGCCCCGGGGACGGATCCCTTCGTTCCCCACGGCAGTTCTTC
CASSPGDGSLRSPRQFF
>-|TRBD2|TRBJ2-7|TRBV4-1
TGCGCCAGCAGCCCGCGGACTAGCGGGGGCTACGAGCAGTACTTC
CASSPRTSGGYEQYF
>-|-|TRBJ2-7|TRBV3-1/TRBV3-2
TGTGCCAGCAGCCAAGATAGGACAGACTACGAGCAGTACTTC
CASSQDRTDYEQYF
>-|TRBD1|TRBJ1-5|TRBV7-2
TGTGCCAGCAGCTCAGGGGGACAGCCCCAGCATTTT
CASSSGGQPQHF
>once|-|TRBJ2-7|TRBV27
TGTGCCAGCAGTTTATTCTCGACAGCCTCCGAGCAGTACTTC
CASSLFSTASEQYF
>-|-|TRBJ2-2|TRBV2
TGTGCCAGCAGTTCAGACCCAGGGGCGGTAAACACCGGGGAGCTGTTTTTT
CASSSDPGAVNTGELFF